One sample yielded the 19 T cell receptor beta chains listed below, sequenced in a study of blood T cell repertoires in COVID-19. The repertoire was sequenced with immunoSEQ multiplex PCR; TCRdb's copy has only in-frame clones and lacks some. The sample shows around 120,000 clones, about four fifths of them seen only once. Sequencing was performed on peripheral blood. These receptors were taken from a middle-aged man with active or convalescent COVID-19.

V is TRBV6-4 and J is TRBJ1-2; possible D gene TRBD1, 5 bases. Looked up from germline, CDR1 is MRHNA and CDR2 is SNTAGT. Trimming shortened V by 3 bases and J by 8 bases, and 13 bases separated the two germline ends. CDR3 size: 13 residues. The DNA for the CDR3 is TGTGCCAGCAGTGAACACCAGGGTTTGGGCTACACCTTC. Its protein product is CASSEHQGLGYTF.

This chain connects TRBV10-3 to TRBJ2-5; the match to TRBD2 covers 12 bases. The germline gives CDR1 ENHRY, CDR2 SYGVKD. CDR3 length equals 13 residues. The junction had 0 bases not matched to a gene; V was cut back by 6 bases and J by 4 bases. CDR3 in amino acids: CAIRLAGGETQYF. The CDR3 nucleotides are TGTGCCATCAGACTAGCGGGGGGAGAGACCCAGTACTTC.

This clone has more than one count but fewer than ten. The chain uses TRBV2 and TRBJ2-2; TRBD2 matches 13 bases. The germline V gene has CDR1 SNHLY and CDR2 FYNNEI. This CDR3 contains 14 residues. J lost 7 bases, V lost 6 bases, and 2 bases had no gene match. This CDR3 reads CASRLAGGLGELFF. The CDR3 DNA follows: TGTGCCAGCAGACTAGCGGGGGGGCTCGGGGAGCTGTTTTTT.

V is TRBV5-1 and J is TRBJ1-2; TRBD1 is a possible D gene (5 bases). This CDR3 comprises 14 residues. With 3 bases removed from V and 6 bases from J, the gap between germline ends came to 15 bases. Germline CDR1 is SGHRS and CDR2 is YFSETQ. The CDR3 region is CASSSQEGRDGYTF. The DNA for the CDR3 is TGCGCCAGCAGCTCCCAGGAGGGACGGGATGGCTACACCTTC.

The chain joins TRBV29-1 to TRBJ1-1; the match to TRBD1 covers 7 bases. The J segment lost 5 bases and the V segment lost 7 bases, leaving 4 bases of the junction unmatched. The CDR3 consists of 11 residues. The V gene's germline CDR1 is SQVTM and CDR2 ANQGSEA. The CDR3 loop is CSGGDRTEAFF. CDR3 coding DNA: TGCAGCGGAGGGGACAGAACTGAAGCTTTCTTT. The full variable domain, rest sourced from reference TRBV29-1 and TRBJ1-1, is SAVISQKPSRDICQRGTSLTIQCQVDSQVTMMFWYRQQPGQSLTLIATANQGSEATYESGFVIDKFPISRPNLTFSTLTVSNMSPEDSSIYLCSGGDRTEAFFGQGTRLTVV.

This rearrangement joins TRBV11-3 to TRBJ2-1; D may be TRBD2 (6 bases). Germline CDR1 reads SGHNT; CDR2 reads YENEEA. The CDR3 is made up of 13 amino acids. V was pared by 2 bases and J by 8 bases, with 10 bases between. The CDR3 spells CASSLSGEDEQFF. As DNA, the CDR3 is TGTGCCAGCAGCTTATCGGGGGAGGATGAGCAGTTCTTC.

The chain uses TRBV5-1 and TRBJ2-5; TRBD2 is a possible D gene (6 bases). Germline-derived CDR1 and CDR2 are SGHRS and YFSETQ. Trimming took off 0 bases at V and 2 bases at J, with 8 bases between the two ends. The CDR3 runs 14 residues. The CDR3 loop is CASSLASVQETQYF. DNA of the CDR3: TGCGCCAGCAGCTTGGCTAGCGTACAAGAGACCCAGTACTTC. Using reference TRBV5-1 and TRBJ2-5 for the parts outside the CDR3, the full variable domain is KAGVTQTPRYLIKTRGQQVTLSCSPISGHRSVSWYQQTPGQGLQFLFEYFSETQRNKGNFPGRFSGRQFSNSRSEMNVSTLELGDSALYLCASSLASVQETQYFGPGTRLLVL.

The genes are TRBV2 and TRBJ2-7; TRBD1 agrees at 9 bases. The germline gives CDR1 SNHLY, CDR2 FYNNEI. The CDR3 spans 15 residues. Trimming removed 3 bases from V and 3 bases from J; junction bases left unmatched: 6. The CDR3 bases are TGTGCCAGCAGTGAGTCTCGGACAGGGGTCTACGAGCAGTACTTC. This gives the protein CASSESRTGVYEQYF.

This chain connects TRBV25-1 to TRBJ1-1; 7 bases map to TRBD1. This CDR3 comprises 13 residues. In germline, CDR1 is MGHDK, CDR2 SYGVNS. V trimming: 7 bases; J trimming: 2 bases; junction bases outside the gene matches: 4. The CDR3 coding sequence is TGTGCCAGCAATCCAGGGGGAAACACTGAAGCTTTCTTT. Translation gives CASNPGGNTEAFF.

V and J are TRBV6-2 or TRBV6-3 and TRBJ2-5, with TRBD2 as a possible D gene (7 bases). The CDR3 runs 17 residues. Trimming removed 1 base at V and 4 bases at J, with 19 bases between. CDR1 MNHEY and CDR2 SVGEGT come from the germline V gene. The DNA for the CDR3 is TGTGCCAGCAGTTACTTTGGCGGGGGCCTTGGGGTAGAGACCCAGTACTTC. This gives the protein CASSYFGGGLGVETQYF.

This chain joins TRBV19 and TRBJ2-7, with D unresolved. Trimming stripped 5 bases from V and 2 bases from J, with 16 bases between. The CDR3 loop spans 15 amino acids. The germline V gene encodes CDR1 LNHDA and CDR2 SQIVND (reference sequence). The CDR3 reads CASSLTADLAYEQYF. CDR3 nucleotides: TGTGCCAGTAGTCTAACAGCAGATTTGGCCTACGAGCAGTACTTC.

The J gene is TRBJ2-7, the V gene TRBV3-1 (or the pseudogene TRBV3-2), with a tentative D call TRBD1 (5 bases). Trimming took 1 base from V and 2 from J, leaving 9 bases between them. Germline CDR1 reads LGHDT; CDR2 reads YNNKEL (reference sequence). The CDR3 sequence is 14 residues long. The CDR3: CASSQGQRPYEQYF. CDR3 nucleotides: TGTGCCAGCAGCCAAGGACAGAGACCCTACGAGCAGTACTTC.

This chain connects TRBV30 to TRBJ2-5, with TRBD1 matching 7 bases. Germline-derived CDR1 and CDR2 are GTSNPN and SVGIG (reference sequence). The CDR3 runs 13 residues. V was pared by 4 bases and J by 1 base, with 3 bases of the junction left unmatched. The CDR3 DNA is TGTGCCTGGACGGGACAGCCCCAAGAGACCCAGTACTTC. Its translation: CAWTGQPQETQYF.

For the CDR3, the DNA is TGTGCCAGCAGTGAATTCCAGGGCTCTACCTACAATGAGCAGTTCTTC. Amino acids: CASSEFQGSTYNEQFF. This chain links TRBV6-1 with TRBJ2-1, with D tentatively TRBD1 (5 bases). Germline CDR1 MNHNS, CDR2 SASEGT. V lost 2 bases and J 2 bases, leaving 13 bases between the germline ends. CDR3 length: 16 residues.

A single count supports this clone. V gene TRBV7-6 combines with J gene TRBJ2-1, with D possibly matching TRBD2 (6 bases). Germline V gives CDR1 SGHVS, CDR2 FNYEAQ. The CDR3 length is 11 residues. V was clipped by 5 bases and J by 9 bases, with 8 bases between them. CDR3 sequence: CASSLSGEQFF. CDR3 DNA sequence: TGTGCCAGCAGCCTTAGCGGTGAGCAGTTCTTC.

The chain joins TRBV10-2 to TRBJ1-2; 7 nucleotides match TRBD1. The CDR3 has 13 residues. From germline, CDR1 is WSHSY and CDR2 SAAADI. With 6 bases clipped from V and 3 bases from J, the junction kept 4 bases outside the gene matches. The CDR3, as DNA: TGCGCCAGCAGGCCGGGGACAGACTATGGCTACACCTTC. Its translation is CASRPGTDYGYTF.

In its sample, this clone was seen once. The CDR3 DNA sequence: TGTGCCAGCAGTTTAGGGCTAGCGGGGGGTCAAAACATTCAGTACTTC. This sequence encodes CASSLGLAGGQNIQYF. The chain combines TRBV27 with TRBJ2-4, with TRBD2 identical over 11 bases. The germline V gene has CDR1 MNHEY and CDR2 SMNVEV (reference sequence). J was trimmed by 5 bases and V by 2 bases; bases with no gene match: 5. The CDR3 totals 16 residues.

The CDR3 DNA sequence: TGTGCCAGCAGCCCGGGAGCCCTGGGAGAAAAACTGTTTTTT. Residues: CASSPGALGEKLFF. The V and J genes are TRBV3-1 (or the pseudogene TRBV3-2) and TRBJ1-4, with unresolved D. Trimming took 4 bases from V and 8 from J, leaving 14 bases between them. This CDR3 is 14 amino acids long. The germline V gene has CDR1 LGHDT and CDR2 YNNKEL (reference sequence).

V is TRBV5-1 and J is TRBJ2-3; 7 bases map to TRBD1. V was clipped by 2 bases and J by 6 bases; unmatched bases: 9. The germline V gene has CDR1 SGHRS and CDR2 YFSETQ. The CDR3 is 15 residues long. In DNA form, the CDR3 reads TGCGCCAGCAGCTTTACAGGGGCTGAAGGGGATACGCAGTATTTT. Its translation is CASSFTGAEGDTQYF.